Each of the 29 T cell receptor beta chains below was sequenced from the same sample in a study of regulatory T cells in long-lasting Graves disease. Researchers made TCR beta libraries by using iRepertoire HTBI primers and running Arm-PCR on CDR3 regions. TCRdb reanalysed the multiplex PCR reads using MiXCR and keeps one entry per CDR3 protein. The sample yields fewer than 450,000 distinct CDR3 sequences, around 21% seen once. Time point reported: persistent/refractory GD, antithyroid drugs over 5 years with positive TRAb. Making the TCR library involved RNA that had been extracted from PBMCs. The sequences come from peripheral blood mononuclear cells (PBMCs), collected when the disease was refractory, from a patient treated with antithyroid drugs. Source of these receptors: a female donor with Graves disease.

The table lists this clonotype with a count of one. This sequence joins TRBV7-9 and TRBJ1-3; D is unresolved. The CDR3 sequence is 14 residues long. V was clipped by 4 bases and J by 4 bases, with 11 bases between them. CDR1 is SEHNR and CDR2 is FQNEAQ in the germline V gene (reference sequence). The CDR3 DNA reads TGTGCCAGCAGCTCCGGGGTCCTCGGAAACACCATATATTTT. Protein sequence: CASSSGVLGNTIYF.

There are a few counts of this clonotype. This CDR3 reads CASSLLGGVSYNEQFF. DNA for the CDR3: TGTGCCAGCAGTTTACTTGGGGGGGTATCCTACAATGAGCAGTTCTTC. The chain joins TRBV27 to TRBJ2-1; 7 bases agree with TRBD2. Germline CDR1 is MNHEY and CDR2 is SMNVEV (reference sequence). CDR3 length: 16 amino acids. With V trimmed by 2 bases and J by 1 base, 5 bases remained unmatched.

This chain's CDR3 is CASSPSGSAVAGELFF. In nucleotides, the CDR3 is TGCGCCAGCAGCCCCTCGGGGTCCGCGGTGGCCGGGGAGCTGTTTTTT. The chain has TRBV4-3 and TRBJ2-2, with D possibly TRBD2 on 5 matching bases. The CDR3 extends over 16 amino acids. Trimming stripped 4 bases from V and 6 bases from J, with 18 bases between. CDR1 and CDR2 (germline): LGHNA, YSLEER.

This clonotype appeared many times. The chain recombines TRBV12-3 or TRBV12-4 with TRBJ1-4, with D perhaps matching TRBD1 (5 bases). The CDR3 spans 14 residues. Trimming shortened V by 3 bases and J by 3 bases, and 8 bases separated the two germline ends. The CDR3 region has the DNA TGTGCCAGCAGTTTCGACAGTTCTAATGAAAAACTGTTTTTT. This translates into CASSFDSSNEKLFF.

This clonotype has a count of ten or more. The CDR3 DNA sequence: TGTGCCAGCACCAACGTGGCCTCCAACGTCAGGGGGACCCAGTACTTC. Residues: CASTNVASNVRGTQYF. The genes are TRBV7-8 and TRBJ2-5, with D possibly being TRBD1 (6 bases). The CDR3 spans 16 residues. The V end was cut by 7 bases, the J end by 7 bases, with 25 bases between. CDR1 is SGHVS and CDR2 is FQNEAQ in the germline V gene.

This clonotype was observed at least ten times. The gene calls are TRBV6-5 and TRBJ2-5, with a possible D match to TRBD1 (6 bases). Germline-derived CDR1 and CDR2 are MNHEY and SVGAGI. This CDR3 comprises 16 residues. Trimming pared 0 bases from V and 4 bases from J, leaving 15 bases between. CDR3 sequence reads: CASSYSLVGAGETQYF. CDR3 DNA: TGTGCCAGCAGTTACTCCCTGGTGGGGGCAGGAGAGACCCAGTACTTC.

A word on this clonotype: With a much larger clone just one base away, this may be a read error. The genes are TRBV6-1 and TRBJ1-4, with 7 positions matching TRBD1. CDR3 length equals 16 residues. The germline CDR1 and CDR2 sequences are MNHNS and SASEGT. CDR3 in amino acids: CASRATPTGSDEELFF. The CDR3 DNA is TGTGCCAGCAGAGCCACGCCGACAGGGTCGGATGAAGAACTGTTTTTT.

The rearrangement joins TRBV12-3 or TRBV12-4 to TRBJ1-6; the D is unclear. This CDR3 contains 14 residues. V lost 0 bases and J 8 bases, leaving 8 bases between the germline ends. CDR3 sequence (DNA): TGTGCCAGCAGTTTAGCCGGTCGGGATTCACCCCTCCACTTT. It codes for CASSLAGRDSPLHF.

V and J are TRBV28 and TRBJ1-6; 7 bases fit TRBD1. CDR1 is MDHEN, CDR2 SYDVKM, per germline. With V trimmed by 4 bases and J by 7 bases, 10 bases remained unmatched. The CDR3 has 16 residues. The DNA for the CDR3 is TGTGCCAGCAGTTCTAACCGGGACAGCGAGAATTCACCCCTCCACTTT. Translation: CASSSNRDSENSPLHF. The whole variable domain, remainder taken from reference TRBV28 and TRBJ1-6, is DVKVTQSSRYLVKRTGEKVFLECVQDMDHENMFWYRQDPGLGLRLIYFSYDVKMKEKGDIPEGYSVSREKKERFSLILESASTNQTSMYLCASSSNRDSENSPLHFGNGTRLTVT.

There are many counts of this clonotype. V usage is TRBV10-1 and J usage is TRBJ1-5; D is undetermined. The germline V gene has CDR1 WNHNN and CDR2 SYGVQD (reference sequence). The CDR3 length is 13 residues. Trimming took off 4 bases at V and 2 bases at J, with 6 bases between the two ends. The CDR3 loop is CASSAEGNQPQHF. The CDR3 bases are TGCGCCAGCAGTGCGGAGGGCAATCAGCCCCAGCATTTT.

This clonotype was counted between two and nine times. The chain uses TRBV9 and TRBJ1-2, with 11 bases lining up with TRBD1. Germline CDR1 reads SGDLS; CDR2 reads YYNGEE. The CDR3 consists of 15 residues. Trimming removed 3 bases from V and 0 bases from J; junction bases left unmatched: 1. CDR3 sequence: CASSGTGGPNYGYTF. CDR3 DNA: TGTGCCAGCAGCGGGACAGGGGGCCCTAACTATGGCTACACCTTC.

The V call is TRBV20-1, the J call TRBJ1-5; D possibly corresponds to TRBD1 (5 bases). This CDR3 is built from 13 residues. Germline V gene data show CDR1 as DFQATT and CDR2 as SNEGSKA (reference sequence). The germline V and J ends were trimmed by 6 bases and 2 bases, with 11 bases remaining between them. The CDR3 DNA is TGCAGTGCGGCTGTGGGGGGCAATCAGCCCCAGCATTTT. Encoded protein: CSAAVGGNQPQHF.

V gene TRBV7-9 combines with J gene TRBJ1-2; D not resolved. V lost 0 bases, J lost 0 bases, and 5 bases lay in between. The CDR3 totals 14 residues. The germline V gene has CDR1 SEHNR and CDR2 FQNEAQ (reference sequence). The chain's CDR3 is CASSLAASNYGYTF. The CDR3 coding sequence is TGTGCCAGCAGCTTAGCAGCCTCTAACTATGGCTACACCTTC.

This clonotype has ten or more counts. The chain couples TRBV10-2 to TRBJ2-7; a weak D match, TRBD1 (5 bases). This CDR3 comprises 16 residues. Between the trimmed V and J ends, which lost 6 bases and 3 bases, there was a span of 21 bases. Germline V gene lookup returns CDR1 WSHSY and CDR2 SAAADI. DNA of the CDR3: TGCGCCAGCAGGCAAGGGGCAACCTGGGCAAGCTACGAGCAGTACTTC. Amino acid sequence: CASRQGATWASYEQYF.

This clonotype was found once. Relative to the germline gene, one junction end is altered; a read error may explain this. V and J are TRBV7-9 and TRBJ2-2; D not certain. The CDR3 sequence is 12 residues long. Germline V gene sequence: CDR1 SEHNR, CDR2 FQNEAQ (reference sequence). The CDR3 coding sequence is TGTACCAGCAGCTCCCTACCCGGGGAGCTGTTTTTT. Its translation: CTSSSLPGELFF.

This clonotype was found many times. The J gene is TRBJ1-2, the V gene TRBV11-2, with TRBD1 matching 9 bases. The V segment lost 5 bases and the J segment 8 bases; nucleotides outside the gene matches: 6. The CDR3 spans 13 residues. CDR1 is SGHAT, CDR2 FQNNGV, per germline. In DNA, the CDR3 is TGTGCCAGCAGCCGGGGGACAGGGAACGGCTACACCTTC. The encoded protein is CASSRGTGNGYTF.

In the case of this clonotype: No conserved phenylalanine or tryptophan is present at the end of the CDR3, so a read error is the likely explanation. CDR3 protein: CASSFDQGGEQYL. The CDR3 nucleotides read TGCGCCAGCAGCTTCGATCAGGGGGGCGAGCAGTACCTC. The rearrangement uses TRBV5-1 and TRBJ2-7, with a tentative D call TRBD1 (7 bases). CDR1 SGHRS and CDR2 YFSETQ come from the germline V gene. V was cut by 2 bases and J by 6 bases, with 12 bases left in between. The CDR3 consists of 13 residues.

The CDR3 loop is CASSLLGGRANQPQHF. Written as DNA, the CDR3 is TGTGCCAGCAGTTTATTGGGGGGTCGGGCCAATCAGCCCCAGCATTTT. The V gene is TRBV12-3 or TRBV12-4, the J gene TRBJ1-5; D might be TRBD1 (5 bases). The CDR3 sequence is 16 residues long. Trimming left V 2 bases short and J 3 bases short, with 14 bases between.

The table lists this clonotype with many counts. The gene calls are TRBV20-1 and TRBJ2-5, with D perhaps TRBD2 (5 bases). The CDR3 is 14 residues long. Germline assignment: CDR1 DFQATT and CDR2 SNEGSKA (reference sequence). Trimming took off 7 bases at V and 2 bases at J, with 17 bases between the two ends. The CDR3 spells CSGSPGVGQETQYF. CDR3 nucleotide sequence: TGCAGTGGAAGTCCCGGGGTAGGGCAAGAGACCCAGTACTTC.

This chain uses TRBV3-1 with TRBJ2-1, with 7 positions matching TRBD1. The V segment lost 5 bases and the J segment 9 bases; nucleotides outside the gene matches: 10. CDR1 is LGHDT and CDR2 is YNNKEL in the germline V gene (reference sequence). The CDR3 is 14 residues long. The DNA for the CDR3 is TGTGCCAGCAGCGGGCTAGCAGGGGGTAGTGAGCAGTTCTTC. This sequence encodes CASSGLAGGSEQFF.

This clonotype occurred a few times. This chain uses TRBV7-8 with TRBJ2-5; 11 bases are shared with TRBD1. The length of the CDR3 is 17 residues. The V and J ends lost 5 bases and 1 base, in that order; junction bases with no gene match: 9. The V gene's germline CDR1 is SGHVS and CDR2 FQNEAQ. CDR3 DNA: TGTGCCAGCAGCCACTTTGGACAGGGGGCATTCCAAGAGACCCAGTACTTC. Translating it yields CASSHFGQGAFQETQYF. The variable domain in full, with the rest retrieved from reference TRBV7-8 and TRBJ2-5, is GAGVSQSPRYKVAKRGQDVALRCDPISGHVSLFWYQQALGQGPEFLTYFQNEAQLDKSGLPSDRFFAERPEGSVSTLKIQRTQQEDSAVYLCASSHFGQGAFQETQYFGPGTRLLVL.

This clonotype was counted a few times. The CDR3 is CASKLGTGGGEAFF. CDR3 nucleotide sequence: TGTGCCAGCAAGTTAGGGACAGGGGGAGGTGAAGCTTTCTTT. The chain couples TRBV6-1 to TRBJ1-1; 11 bases fit TRBD1. The CDR3 consists of 14 residues. J gave up 7 bases and V 7 bases, and 8 bases lay outside the gene matches. Germline lookup yields CDR1 MNHNS and CDR2 SASEGT.

This clonotype was observed a single time. The V call is TRBV2, the J call TRBJ2-2; TRBD2 matches 13 bases. The ends lost 5 bases at V and 4 bases at J; junction bases unmatched: 4. Germline CDR1 reads SNHLY; CDR2 reads FYNNEI. There are 16 residues in the CDR3. The DNA of the CDR3 is TGTGCCAGCAGTAGGACTAGCGGGAGTTTCACCGGGGAGCTGTTTTTT. Its translation is CASSRTSGSFTGELFF.

The rearrangement links TRBV11-2 to TRBJ2-7; 10 bases line up with TRBD1. Looked up from germline, CDR1 is SGHAT and CDR2 is FQNNGV. The CDR3 totals 15 residues. Germline trimming cut 4 bases from V and 2 bases from J; bases unmatched to any gene: 5. The CDR3 bases are TGTGCCAGCAGCTCGGGACAGGGGTATACCTACGAGCAGTACTTC. This translates into CASSSGQGYTYEQYF.

This clonotype was observed a few times. The V call is TRBV5-5, the J call TRBJ2-6; perhaps D is TRBD1 or TRBD2 (5 bases each). V was shortened by 4 bases and J by 7 bases, with 15 bases between the two germline ends. Germline V gives CDR1 SGHKS, CDR2 YYEKEE (reference sequence). This CDR3 has 15 amino acids. The CDR3 loop reads CASSHPGTGANVLTF. In DNA, the CDR3 is TGTGCCAGCAGCCATCCAGGGACCGGAGCCAACGTCCTGACTTTC.

This clonotype was detected a few times. The V call is TRBV6-1, the J call TRBJ2-3; a possible D gene is TRBD1 (6 bases). The length of the CDR3 is 14 residues. V shed 5 bases and J shed 3 bases, with 12 bases lying between them. The germline V gene has CDR1 MNHNS and CDR2 SASEGT. This CDR3 is CASSQGGWTDTQYF. CDR3 in DNA: TGTGCCAGCAGTCAAGGGGGTTGGACAGATACGCAGTATTTT.

Remarks on this clonotype: One base away lies a much larger clone, so this may be a sequencing read error. The rearrangement joins TRBV27 to TRBJ1-5, with D possibly being TRBD1 (5 bases). The CDR3 is made up of 14 amino acids. Germline V gives CDR1 MNHEY, CDR2 SMNVEV (reference sequence). CDR3 DNA: TGTGCCAACAGTTCAGGGACCCTCAATCAGCCCCAGCATTTT. As protein: CANSSGTLNQPQHF.

This clonotype was observed many times. The chain links TRBV20-1 to TRBJ1-1, with 9 bases identical to TRBD1. V lost 0 bases, J lost 7 bases, and 6 bases stayed unmatched. The V gene's germline CDR1 is DFQATT and CDR2 SNEGSKA (reference sequence). The length of the CDR3 is 14 residues. CDR3 coding DNA: TGCAGTGCTAGAGATCAGGGACAGGGACTTGAAGCTTTCTTT. Its translation is CSARDQGQGLEAFF.

Worth noting for this clonotype: A much larger clonotype is one base distant, so this may be a read error. The chain couples TRBV28 to TRBJ2-5; TRBD2 agrees at 12 bases. This CDR3 has 16 residues. Germline V gene data show CDR1 as MDHEN and CDR2 as SYDVKM. The CDR3, as DNA: TGTGCCGGCAGCCCGACTAGCGGGAGTCCCCCCGAGACCCAGTACTTC. This encodes CAGSPTSGSPPETQYF.